What follows describes a single T cell receptor beta chain. The data stem from a study of cytomegalovirus exposure and HLA in healthy donors. Researchers ran the PCR with 60 Vbeta and 13 Jbeta primers. Produced via immunoSEQ multiplex PCR; TCRdb's table is partial and in-frame only. Altogether some 130,000 clones are present, 65% to 90% being singletons, with the ten largest covering approximately 10%. This sequence was found in a male donor in good health and CMV-seropositive. Specimen: PBMCs.

This CDR3 is CASSLSRDTDTQYF. The CDR3 bases are TGTGCCAGCAGCTTATCCCGGGACACAGATACGCAGTATTTT. The rearrangement links TRBV7-9 to TRBJ2-3, with D possibly TRBD2 on 5 matching bases. The V gene lost 2 bases and the J gene lost 2 bases, with 8 bases spanning the gap. This CDR3 contains 14 residues. Germline V CDR1 and CDR2: SEHNR, FQNEAQ (reference sequence).